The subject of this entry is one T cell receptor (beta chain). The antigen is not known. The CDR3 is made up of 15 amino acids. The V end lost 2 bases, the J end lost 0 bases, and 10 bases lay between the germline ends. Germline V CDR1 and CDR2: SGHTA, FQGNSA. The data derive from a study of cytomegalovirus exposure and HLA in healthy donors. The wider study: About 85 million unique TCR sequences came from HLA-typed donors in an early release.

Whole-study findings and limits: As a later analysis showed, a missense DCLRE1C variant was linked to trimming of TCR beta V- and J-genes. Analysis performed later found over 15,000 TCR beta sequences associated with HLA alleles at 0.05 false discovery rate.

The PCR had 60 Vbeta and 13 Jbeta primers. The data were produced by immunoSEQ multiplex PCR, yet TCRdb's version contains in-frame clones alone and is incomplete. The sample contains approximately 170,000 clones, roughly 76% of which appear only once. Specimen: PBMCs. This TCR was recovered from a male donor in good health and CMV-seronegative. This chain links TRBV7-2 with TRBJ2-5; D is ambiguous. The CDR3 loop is CASSLFMVDQETQYF. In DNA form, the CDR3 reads TGTGCCAGCAGCTTATTTATGGTAGACCAAGAGACCCAGTACTTC.